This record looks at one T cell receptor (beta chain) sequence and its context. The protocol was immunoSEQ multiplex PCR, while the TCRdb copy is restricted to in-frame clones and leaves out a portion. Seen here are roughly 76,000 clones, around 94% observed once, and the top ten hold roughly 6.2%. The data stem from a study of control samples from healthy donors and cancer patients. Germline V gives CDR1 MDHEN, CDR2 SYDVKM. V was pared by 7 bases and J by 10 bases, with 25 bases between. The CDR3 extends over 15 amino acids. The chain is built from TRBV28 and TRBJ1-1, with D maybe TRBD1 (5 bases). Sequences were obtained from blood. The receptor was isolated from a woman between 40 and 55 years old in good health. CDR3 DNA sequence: TGTGCCAGCACTTGGGTCTATGGGACGCGGTCCAGAGCTTTCTTT. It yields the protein CASTWVYGTRSRAFF.